This section outlines one TCR beta chain sequence together with its context. The data are from a study of blood T cell repertoires in COVID-19. Libraries were prepared by immunoSEQ multiplex PCR; TCRdb keeps only in-frame clonotypes and omits some of them. The sample contains a few hundred thousand clones, around 89% of which appear only once. Germline lookup yields CDR1 SGDLS and CDR2 YYNGEE. The CDR3 runs 18 residues. V lost 4 bases to trimming and J lost 0 bases; unmatched junction nucleotides: 11. The chain couples TRBV9 to TRBJ1-3; 9 bases map to TRBD1. Sequenced material: PBMCs or T cells enriched from blood (not recorded which). The sequence was obtained from a woman in her late teens or twenties who had recovered from COVID-19. The CDR3 DNA follows: TGTGCCAGCAGCTACGACATACAGGGGGCGAGCTCTGGAAACACCATATATTTT. This encodes CASSYDIQGASSGNTIYF.